Below are 10 T cell receptor beta chains sequenced from a single sample in a study of T-cell memory formation after mild COVID-19. TCRdb re-analysed the 5' RACE reads in MiXCR, keeping a single row per CDR3 protein. The sample comprises about 360,000 distinct CDR3 sequences, approximately 15% of which are singletons, and 22% rests with the top ten. The sample taken for sequencing was PBMCs or a T cell subset sorted from them (not recorded which). The receptors stem from a man between 18 and 29 years old who had mild COVID-19 (a few samples of this study predate the infection). Cell type and time point are not known.

The chain is built from TRBV29-1 and TRBJ2-3; the D gene is possibly TRBD2 (7 bases). Per germline, CDR1 SQVTM and CDR2 ANQGSEA. V lost 7 bases and J 2 bases, leaving 22 bases between the germline ends. This CDR3 is built from 16 residues. The chain's CDR3 is CSAGALGGGNTDTQYF. CDR3 sequence (DNA): TGCAGCGCTGGGGCCCTGGGGGGGGGCAACACAGATACGCAGTATTTT.

This clonotype was observed a handful of times. The chain combines TRBV12-3 or TRBV12-4 with TRBJ2-7; D remains unclear. V gave up 6 bases and J gave up 0 bases, with 15 bases separating them. CDR3 length equals 15 residues. The CDR3 reads CASRPRTYTSYEQYF. The CDR3, as DNA: TGTGCCAGCAGACCCCGGACGTATACCTCCTACGAGCAGTACTTC.

This clonotype was recorded many times. The CDR3 sequence is CASRSTGTDAYEQYF. In DNA form, the CDR3 reads TGTGCCAGCAGGTCTACCGGGACAGACGCCTACGAGCAGTACTTC. The rearrangement uses TRBV7-2 and TRBJ2-7; 7 nucleotides line up with TRBD1. After removal of 6 bases from V and 2 bases from J, the junction contained 10 bases not matched to a gene. This CDR3 region has 15 residues. Germline CDR1 and CDR2: SGHTA and FQGNSA.

The chain combines TRBV20-1 with TRBJ2-1; the D gene is possibly TRBD2 (6 bases). The V end was cut by 2 bases, the J end by 3 bases, with 17 bases between. Germline values: CDR1 DFQATT, CDR2 SNEGSKA (reference sequence). The CDR3 has 16 residues. The CDR3 DNA sequence: TGCAGTGCTAGAACCCTCTCTAGCGCTGACTACAATGAGCAGTTCTTC. Translated, it gives CSARTLSSADYNEQFF.

This sequence joins TRBV7-9 and TRBJ1-2; D is possibly TRBD1 (6 bases). The CDR3 spans 14 residues. Trimming shortened V by 1 base and J by 8 bases, and 14 bases separated the two germline ends. Germline values: CDR1 SEHNR, CDR2 FQNEAQ (reference sequence). CDR3 DNA sequence: TGTGCCAGCAGCTTAGAACAGGGCCAGGGAGGCTACACCTTC. Encoded protein: CASSLEQGQGGYTF.

This chain joins TRBV25-1 and TRBJ2-1, with TRBD2 identical over 8 bases. The CDR3 has 14 amino acids. The V gene's germline CDR1 is MGHDK and CDR2 SYGVNS. Trimming took 7 bases from V and 4 from J; bases not matched to a gene: 6. The CDR3 here is CASTAGGLYNEQFF. DNA of the CDR3: TGTGCCAGCACCGCGGGGGGCCTTTACAATGAGCAGTTCTTC.

This clonotype was observed once. The rearrangement links TRBV5-5 to TRBJ2-3, with 9 nucleotides matching TRBD1. Trimming took 1 base from V and 5 from J; bases not matched to a gene: 5. The germline CDR1 and CDR2 sequences are SGHKS and YYEKEE (reference sequence). The CDR3 has 15 residues. The CDR3 sequence: CASSLTWTGEDTQYF. The CDR3 DNA sequence: TGTGCCAGCAGCTTGACGTGGACAGGGGAAGATACGCAGTATTTT. The whole variable domain, filled in from reference TRBV5-5 and TRBJ2-3, reads DAGVTQSPTHLIKTRGQQVTLRCSPISGHKSVSWYQQVLGQGPQFIFQYYEKEERGRGNFPDRFSARQFPNYSSELNVNALLLGDSALYLCASSLTWTGEDTQYFGPGTRLTVL.

V is TRBV29-1 and J is TRBJ2-1; the D gene could be TRBD1 or TRBD2 (5 bases each). The length of the CDR3 is 19 residues. Trimming shortened V by 4 bases and J by 0 bases, and 25 bases separated the two germline ends. The germline V gene has CDR1 SQVTM and CDR2 ANQGSEA. In DNA, the CDR3 is TGCAGCGTTGCCCGCCCCGGGCGTGGGACCGTGAGCTCCTACAATGAGCAGTTCTTC. Translated, it gives CSVARPGRGTVSSYNEQFF.

V is TRBV7-2 and J is TRBJ2-2, with 7 bases fitting TRBD1. Germline-derived CDR1 and CDR2 are SGHTA and FQGNSA. The length of the CDR3 is 16 residues. After removal of 4 bases from V and 0 bases from J, the junction contained 5 bases not matched to a gene. CDR3 in amino acids: CASSSGQVSNTGELFF. For the CDR3, the DNA is TGTGCCAGCAGCTCCGGACAGGTTTCGAACACCGGGGAGCTGTTTTTT.

This chain joins TRBV2 and TRBJ1-1; TRBD1 agrees at 8 bases. CDR1 is SNHLY and CDR2 is FYNNEI in the germline V gene. This CDR3 region has 16 residues. Trimming removed 6 bases from V and 2 bases from J; junction bases left unmatched: 11. The CDR3 reads CASRAGQGKGNTEAFF. The CDR3 coding sequence is TGTGCCAGCAGGGCCGGACAGGGAAAGGGCAACACTGAAGCTTTCTTT.